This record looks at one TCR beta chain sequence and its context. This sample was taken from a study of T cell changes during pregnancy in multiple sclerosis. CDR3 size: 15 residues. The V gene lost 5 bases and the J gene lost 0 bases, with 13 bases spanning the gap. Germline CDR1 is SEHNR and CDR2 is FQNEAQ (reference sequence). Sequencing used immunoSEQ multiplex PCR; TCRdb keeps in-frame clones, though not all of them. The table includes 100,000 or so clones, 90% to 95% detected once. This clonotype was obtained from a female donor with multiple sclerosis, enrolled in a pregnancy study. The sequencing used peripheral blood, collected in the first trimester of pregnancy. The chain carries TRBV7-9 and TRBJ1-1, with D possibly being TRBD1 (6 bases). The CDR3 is CASSPPNRVNTEAFF. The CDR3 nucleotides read TGTGCCAGCAGCCCTCCGAACAGGGTGAACACTGAAGCTTTCTTT. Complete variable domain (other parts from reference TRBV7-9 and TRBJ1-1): DTGVSQNPRHKITKRGQNVTFRCDPISEHNRLYWYRQTLGQGPEFLTYFQNEAQLEKSRLLSDRFSAERPKGSFSTLEIQRTEQGDSAMYLCASSPPNRVNTEAFFGQGTRLTVV.